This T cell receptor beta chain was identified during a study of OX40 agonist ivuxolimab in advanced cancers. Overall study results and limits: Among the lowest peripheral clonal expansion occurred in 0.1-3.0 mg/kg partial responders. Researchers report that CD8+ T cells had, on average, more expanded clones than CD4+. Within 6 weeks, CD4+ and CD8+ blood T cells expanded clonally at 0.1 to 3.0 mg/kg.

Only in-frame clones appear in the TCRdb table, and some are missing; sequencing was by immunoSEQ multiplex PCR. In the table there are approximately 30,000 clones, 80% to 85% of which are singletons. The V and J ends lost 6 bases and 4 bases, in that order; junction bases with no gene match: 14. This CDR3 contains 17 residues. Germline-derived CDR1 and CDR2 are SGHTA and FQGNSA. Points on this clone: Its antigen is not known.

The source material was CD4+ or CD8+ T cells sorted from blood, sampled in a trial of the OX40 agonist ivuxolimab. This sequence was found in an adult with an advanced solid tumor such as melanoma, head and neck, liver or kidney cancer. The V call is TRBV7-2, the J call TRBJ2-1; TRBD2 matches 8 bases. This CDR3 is CASSRPSGGGGYNEQFF. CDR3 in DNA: TGTGCCAGCAGTCGGCCCTCGGGGGGGGGCGGTTACAATGAGCAGTTCTTC.